The 25 T cell receptor beta chains below all came from one sample that was sequenced in a study of blood T cell repertoires in COVID-19. Sequencing was performed with immunoSEQ multiplex PCR; in TCRdb, only in-frame clones are kept and a portion is missing. The table records approximately 230,000 clones, almost 85% of them present only once. Specimen: PBMCs or T cells enriched from blood (not recorded which). The receptors were sampled from a man aged 35 to 55 who had recovered from COVID-19.

The table lists this clone with a count of one. This rearrangement joins TRBV19 to TRBJ2-1; D might be TRBD2 (6 bases). CDR3 length: 14 residues. Trimming took off 3 bases at V and 9 bases at J, with 15 bases between the two ends. CDR1 and CDR2 from the germline V gene are LNHDA and SQIVND (reference sequence). The chain's CDR3 is CASSIPGTGAEQFF. The CDR3 coding sequence is TGTGCCAGTAGTATTCCAGGGACTGGGGCTGAGCAGTTCTTC.

The chain uses TRBV14 and TRBJ2-1, with 10 bases that match TRBD2. Germline trimming cut 6 bases from V and 8 bases from J; bases unmatched to any gene: 13. The CDR3 runs 16 residues. The germline V gene has CDR1 SGHDN and CDR2 FVKESK. The chain's CDR3 is CASSLFKSGGAHEQFF. The CDR3 DNA reads TGTGCCAGCAGTCTATTTAAAAGCGGGGGGGCCCATGAGCAGTTCTTC.

This sequence joins TRBV3-1 (or the pseudogene TRBV3-2) and TRBJ2-7; 11 bases match TRBD1. This CDR3 is 15 amino acids long. Germline assignment: CDR1 LGHDT and CDR2 YNNKEL (reference sequence). V dropped 4 bases and J dropped 2; count of bases not matched to a gene: 4. The CDR3 here is CASSRGGQGAYEQYF. The CDR3 DNA follows: TGTGCCAGCAGCCGAGGGGGACAGGGGGCCTACGAGCAGTACTTC.

The J gene is TRBJ2-1, the V gene TRBV29-1; 7 nucleotides agree with TRBD1. The trim removed 6 bases at V and 1 base at J, leaving 3 bases unmatched. The germline V gene encodes CDR1 SQVTM and CDR2 ANQGSEA. The CDR3 is 13 residues long. This CDR3 is CSVTGESYNEQFF. The CDR3 nucleotides are TGCAGCGTAACAGGGGAGTCCTACAATGAGCAGTTCTTC.

In this sample, this clone turned up once. This chain uses TRBV5-4 with TRBJ1-1; a weak D match, TRBD1 (5 bases). The CDR3 length is 15 residues. V lost 4 bases and J 0 bases, leaving 13 bases between the germline ends. The germline gives CDR1 SGHNT, CDR2 YYREEE (reference sequence). CDR3 region: CASSPSPGLNTEAFF. The DNA of the CDR3 is TGTGCCAGCAGCCCATCCCCAGGGTTGAACACTGAAGCTTTCTTT.

This clone was recorded only once. The chain has TRBV5-1 and TRBJ2-7; D remains ambiguous. Germline V lookup: CDR1 SGHRS, CDR2 YFSETQ. The ends were cut back, 2 bases at V and 5 bases at J, with 8 bases in the middle. The CDR3 covers 12 residues. In DNA form, the CDR3 reads TGCGCCAGCAGCTTAATGGGCGACGAGCAGTACTTC. Residues: CASSLMGDEQYF.

The V and J genes are TRBV19 and TRBJ1-5; no clear D gene. Between the trimmed V and J ends, which lost 7 bases and 4 bases, there was a span of 11 bases. The CDR3 is 13 residues long. Germline V gene lookup returns CDR1 LNHDA and CDR2 SQIVND (reference sequence). Here the CDR3 reads CASNRQFNQPQHF. The CDR3 coding sequence is TGTGCCAGTAACCGCCAGTTTAATCAGCCCCAGCATTTT. Looking up the rest from reference TRBV19 and TRBJ1-5 gives the full variable domain: DGGITQSPKYLFRKEGQNVTLSCEQNLNHDAMYWYRQDPGQGLRLIYYSQIVNDFQKGDIAEGYSVSREKKESFPLTVTSAQKNPTAFYLCASNRQFNQPQHFGDGTRLSIL.

This rearrangement joins TRBV6-6 to TRBJ1-6; 8 bases are a match to TRBD1. The J segment lost 3 bases and the V segment lost 8 bases, leaving 6 bases of the junction unmatched. Germline V gene data show CDR1 as MNHNY and CDR2 as SVGAGI (reference sequence). The CDR3 is made up of 15 amino acids. The CDR3 protein is CASGRQGSYNSPLHF. The CDR3 DNA reads TGTGCCAGCGGAAGACAGGGGAGCTATAATTCACCCCTCCACTTT.

The chain employs TRBV7-3 and TRBJ2-3; 10 bases are shared with TRBD2. The CDR3 consists of 17 residues. The germline V gene encodes CDR1 SGHTA and CDR2 FQGTGA. Trimming removed 3 bases from V and 0 bases from J; junction bases left unmatched: 6. This CDR3 is CASSLTLAGASTDTQYF. CDR3 sequence (DNA): TGTGCCAGCAGCTTGACCCTAGCGGGAGCTAGCACAGATACGCAGTATTTT.

At least ten counts were recorded for this clone. This chain connects TRBV5-4 to TRBJ2-7, with a tentative D call TRBD2 (6 bases). The CDR3 has 14 amino acids. Germline-derived CDR1 and CDR2 are SGHNT and YYREEE (reference sequence). Trimming left V 3 bases short and J 5 bases short, with 15 bases between. In DNA form, the CDR3 reads TGTGCCAGCAGCTCCATGCGGGGTGGCCACGAGCAGTACTTC. Amino acid sequence: CASSSMRGGHEQYF.

The chain couples TRBV19 to TRBJ1-5; D unresolved. Germline V gene lookup returns CDR1 LNHDA and CDR2 SQIVND (reference sequence). Trimming removed 0 bases at V and 6 bases at J, with 9 bases between. The CDR3 runs 14 residues. CDR3 amino acids: CASSIEARGQPQHF. Here the CDR3 DNA reads TGTGCCAGTAGTATAGAGGCTCGGGGTCAGCCCCAGCATTTT.

A single count supports this clone. V usage is TRBV4-3 and J usage is TRBJ2-7; D uncertain. CDR3 length equals 15 residues. Germline CDR1 and CDR2: LGHNA and YSLEER. Deletions cut 1 base from V and 2 bases from J, with 12 bases between. The CDR3 loop reads CASSQGWQKTYEQYF. For the CDR3, the DNA is TGCGCCAGCAGCCAAGGATGGCAGAAAACCTACGAGCAGTACTTC.

This chain links TRBV18 with TRBJ2-3; 7 nucleotides agree with TRBD1. Germline trimming cut 8 bases from V and 0 bases from J; bases unmatched to any gene: 5. This CDR3 has 14 amino acids. Germline V CDR1 and CDR2: KGHSH, LQKENI. CDR3 sequence reads: CASLGQLSTDTQYF. CDR3 coding DNA: TGTGCCAGCCTGGGACAGCTTAGCACAGATACGCAGTATTTT.

This chain uses TRBV5-4 with TRBJ1-2; weak D call: TRBD1 (5 bases). The germline V gene has CDR1 SGHNT and CDR2 YYREEE (reference sequence). V lost 4 bases and J lost 7, with 23 bases in between. This CDR3 comprises 16 residues. The CDR3 DNA reads TGTGCCAGCAGCGTCCTCTTTCCGGGGGTTATTTTTGGCTACACCTTC. Protein: CASSVLFPGVIFGYTF.

The rearrangement uses TRBV7-3 and TRBJ1-1, with D maybe TRBD1 (5 bases). The CDR3 has 14 residues. V lost 3 bases and J lost 4, with 12 bases in between. CDR1 and CDR2 (germline): SGHTA, FQGTGA. This chain's CDR3 is CASSFSQGGTEAFF. In DNA form, the CDR3 reads TGTGCCAGCAGCTTTTCCCAGGGTGGCACTGAAGCTTTCTTT.

The V and J genes are TRBV7-2 and TRBJ2-5; possibly TRBD1 for D (8 bases). The CDR3 covers 15 residues. Per the germline V gene, CDR1 is SGHTA and CDR2 is FQGNSA. Trimming took 5 bases from V and 7 from J, leaving 20 bases between them. The CDR3: CASSVGQGGWGTQYF. The CDR3 DNA sequence: TGTGCCAGCAGCGTCGGACAGGGAGGGTGGGGGACCCAGTACTTC.

This chain joins TRBV30 and TRBJ2-7, with no clear D. The CDR3 totals 12 residues. Deletions cut 0 bases from V and 3 bases from J, with 6 bases between. Per the germline V gene, CDR1 is GTSNPN and CDR2 is SVGIG (reference sequence). CDR3 sequence (DNA): TGTGCCTGGAGTGTAGTACTCTACGAGCAGTACTTC. This encodes CAWSVVLYEQYF.

This clone occurred once. This chain connects TRBV7-2 to TRBJ2-2; the match to TRBD2 covers 8 bases. The J segment lost 5 bases and the V segment lost 8 bases, leaving 7 bases of the junction unmatched. The CDR3 loop spans 14 amino acids. CDR1 is SGHTA, CDR2 FQGNSA, per germline. The CDR3 coding sequence is TGTGCCAGCTCCTGGACTAGCAGGACCGGGGAGCTGTTTTTT. Translating it yields CASSWTSRTGELFF.

V gene TRBV6-6 combines with J gene TRBJ2-1; 8 bases map to TRBD1. From germline, CDR1 is MNHNY and CDR2 SVGAGI (reference sequence). Trimming at V came to 5 bases and at J to 0 bases, leaving 9 bases not matched to a gene. This CDR3 region has 17 residues. CDR3: CASSPVGQGYSYNEQFF. In nucleotides, the CDR3 is TGTGCCAGCAGTCCCGTCGGACAGGGTTACTCCTACAATGAGCAGTTCTTC.

The genes are TRBV28 and TRBJ1-1, with a weak D call TRBD1 (6 bases). The CDR3 is 16 residues long. V lost 7 bases to trimming and J lost 1 base, with 19 bases between them. Germline-derived CDR1 and CDR2 are MDHEN and SYDVKM. CDR3 sequence: CASIPGGGRANTEAFF. The CDR3 DNA reads TGTGCCAGCATCCCCGGGGGGGGCAGGGCGAACACTGAAGCTTTCTTT.

This clone has just one count. This chain uses TRBV16 with TRBJ1-5; D gene ambiguous. Deletions cut 0 bases from V and 6 bases from J, with 9 bases between. CDR1 KGHSY and CDR2 FQNENV come from the germline V gene. The CDR3 runs to 14 residues. For the CDR3, the DNA is TGTGCCAGCAGCCAATCGAGCGGAAGTCAGCCCCAGCATTTT. Residues: CASSQSSGSQPQHF.

This clone was recorded at least ten times. The rearrangement uses TRBV14 and TRBJ1-1; a possible D gene is TRBD1 (6 bases). The CDR3 totals 12 residues. Per germline, CDR1 SGHDN and CDR2 FVKESK. The ends were cut back, 3 bases at V and 10 bases at J, with 12 bases in the middle. This CDR3 is CASSQHRERAFF. Written as DNA, the CDR3 is TGTGCCAGCAGCCAGCACAGGGAGAGAGCTTTCTTT.

The genes are TRBV10-3 and TRBJ2-1, with 7 bases lining up with TRBD2. Germline V gene sequence: CDR1 ENHRY, CDR2 SYGVKD. With V trimmed by 5 bases and J by 5 bases, 6 bases remained unmatched. The CDR3 is made up of 14 amino acids. CDR3 bases: TGTGCCATCAGTCGGGAGGCCGGGGACAATGAGCAGTTCTTC. Amino acids: CAISREAGDNEQFF.

V gene TRBV28 combines with J gene TRBJ2-3; D perhaps matches TRBD1 (6 bases). The CDR3 is 14 amino acids. Looked up from germline, CDR1 is MDHEN and CDR2 is SYDVKM. The V end lost 6 bases, the J end lost 5 bases, and 15 bases lay between the germline ends. The CDR3 reads CASRFPGERDTQYF. The CDR3 DNA sequence: TGTGCCAGCAGGTTCCCAGGGGAGAGAGATACGCAGTATTTT.

This clone was seen once. The chain couples TRBV11-1 to TRBJ2-7; 10 nucleotides agree with TRBD2. CDR3 size: 13 residues. Unmatched junction bases numbered 1, after V lost 4 bases and J lost 4 bases. Per germline, CDR1 SGHAT and CDR2 FQDESV (reference sequence). CDR3 protein: CASSSTSGYEQYF. CDR3 nucleotide sequence: TGTGCCAGCAGCTCGACTAGCGGGTACGAGCAGTACTTC.